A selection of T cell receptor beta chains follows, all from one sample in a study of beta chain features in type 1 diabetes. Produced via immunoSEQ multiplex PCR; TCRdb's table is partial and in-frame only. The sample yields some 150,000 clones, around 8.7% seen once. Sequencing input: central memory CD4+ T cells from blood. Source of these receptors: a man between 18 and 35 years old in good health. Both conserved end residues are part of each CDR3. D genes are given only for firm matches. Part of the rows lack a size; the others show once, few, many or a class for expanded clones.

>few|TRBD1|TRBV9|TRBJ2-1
TGTGCCAGCAGCGTAGGGACAGGGGGCTACAATGAGCAGTTCTTC
CASSVGTGGYNEQFF
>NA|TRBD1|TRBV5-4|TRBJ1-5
TGTGCCAGCAGCCGACGGGACAGGGTCCGAAGCAATCAGCCCCAGCATTTT
CASSRRDRVRSNQPQHF
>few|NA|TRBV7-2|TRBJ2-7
TGTGCCAGCAGCTTTTTTGGGGGCCCCTACACTTCCTACGAGCAGTACTTC
CASSFFGGPYTSYEQYF
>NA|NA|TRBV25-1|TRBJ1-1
TGTGCCAGCAGTTTCTTGGACACAGTGAACACTGAAGCTTTCTTT
CASSFLDTVNTEAFF
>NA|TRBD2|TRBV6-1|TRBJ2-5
TGTGCCAGCAGCCCGCGGGGGGGCCTGGGAGAGACCCAGTACTTC
CASSPRGGLGETQYF
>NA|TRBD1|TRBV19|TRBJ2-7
TGTGCCAGTAGGAACCGGGACAGGGGAAACGAGCAGTACTTC
CASRNRDRGNEQYF
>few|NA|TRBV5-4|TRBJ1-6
TGTGCCAGCAGCTTACCGGGCTCCTATAATTCACCCCTCCACTTT
CASSLPGSYNSPLHF
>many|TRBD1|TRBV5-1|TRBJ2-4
TGCGCCAGCAGCCCCGGGACAGGGAGTGTAAACATTCAGTACTTC
CASSPGTGSVNIQYF
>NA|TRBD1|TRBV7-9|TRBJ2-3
TGTGCCAGCAGTCTGGACAGGGCGACAGATACGCAGTATTTT
CASSLDRATDTQYF
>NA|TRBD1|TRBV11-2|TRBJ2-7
TGTGCCAGCAGCTACGGGACAGGCAACTCCTACGAGCAGTACTTC
CASSYGTGNSYEQYF
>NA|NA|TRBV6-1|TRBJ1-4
TGTGCCGTGACAGGATTCGAAAAACTGTTTTTT
CAVTGFEKLFF
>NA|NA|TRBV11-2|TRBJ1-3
TGTGCCAGCAGCTTAGTGTGGGCAAACACCATATATTTT
CASSLVWANTIYF
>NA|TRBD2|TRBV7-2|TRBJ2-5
TGTGCCAGCAGCTTAGTTCAGAGCGGGGGGAGAATCATTGAGACCCAGTACTTC
CASSLVQSGGRIIETQYF
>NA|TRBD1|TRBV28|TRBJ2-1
TGTGCCAGCAGCCCGCTCGGAGGGACAGGGGAAAATGAGCAGTTCTTC
CASSPLGGTGENEQFF
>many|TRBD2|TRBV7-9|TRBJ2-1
TGTGCCAGCATCCCAACAGGACTAGCGGGGGACAATGAGCAGTTCTTC
CASIPTGLAGDNEQFF
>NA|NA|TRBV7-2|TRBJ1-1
TGTGCCAGCAGCTTATTAGGGGGAGACACTGAAGCTTTCTTT
CASSLLGGDTEAFF
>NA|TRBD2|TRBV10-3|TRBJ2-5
TGTGCCATCAGTGACCGGGGGGGCCGGGTTGAGACCCAGTACTTC
CAISDRGGRVETQYF
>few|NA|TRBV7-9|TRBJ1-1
TGTGCCAGCAGCTGGCAGGGGATGAACACTGAAGCTTTCTTT
CASSWQGMNTEAFF
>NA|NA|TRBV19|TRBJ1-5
TGTGCCAGTAGTATAGGAGGTAATCAGCCCCAGCATTTT
CASSIGGNQPQHF
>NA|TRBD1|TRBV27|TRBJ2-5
TGTGCCAGCAGTCACCGGGACAGGTTACAAGAGACCCAGTACTTC
CASSHRDRLQETQYF
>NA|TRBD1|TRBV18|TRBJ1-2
TGTGCCAGCTCACCACCGTACAGGGGGGTAGACGGCTACACCTTC
CASSPPYRGVDGYTF
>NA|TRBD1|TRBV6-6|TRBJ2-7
TGTGCCAGCAGTTCATCTCCGGGACAGGGGGCCTACGAGCAGTACTTC
CASSSSPGQGAYEQYF
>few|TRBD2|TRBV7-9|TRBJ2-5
TGTGCCAGCAGCGAAAGCGGGGCAGCGGAGACCCAGTACTTC
CASSESGAAETQYF
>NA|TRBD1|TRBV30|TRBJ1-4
TGTGCCTGGAGTGTCCAGGGGGCGCAAGAAAAACTGTTTTTT
CAWSVQGAQEKLFF
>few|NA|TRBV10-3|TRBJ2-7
TGTGCCATCAGTGTGAACGGGGGCTACGAGCAGTACTTC
CAISVNGGYEQYF
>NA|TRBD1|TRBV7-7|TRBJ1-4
TGTGCCCCGCCTCGTGAGGGACAGGGATTGGAAAAACTGTTTTTT
CAPPREGQGLEKLFF
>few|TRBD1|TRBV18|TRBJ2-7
TGTGCCAGCTCACTTTCCTCAGGGTCCGGACAGGGTTCGGCCGAGCAGTACTTC
CASSLSSGSGQGSAEQYF
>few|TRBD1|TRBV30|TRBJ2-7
TGTGCCTGGAGGGCAGGGGGCTACGAGCAGTACTTC
CAWRAGGYEQYF
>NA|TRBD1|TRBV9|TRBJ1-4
TGTGCCAGCAGCGGGGACGGACAGGTTAATGAAAAACTGTTTTTT
CASSGDGQVNEKLFF
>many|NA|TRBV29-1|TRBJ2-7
TGCAGCGCTTGGACAGCTGACTCCTACGAGCAGTACTTC
CSAWTADSYEQYF
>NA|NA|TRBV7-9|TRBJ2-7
TGTGCCAGCAGACCATACGACAGGACCTACGAGCAGTACTTC
CASRPYDRTYEQYF
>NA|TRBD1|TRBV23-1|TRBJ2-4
TGCGCCAGCAGCACCGGGACAGATAAAAACATTCAGTACTTC
CASSTGTDKNIQYF
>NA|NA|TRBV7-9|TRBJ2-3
TGTGCCAGCAGCGGCGGAATCCGCACAGATACGCAGTATTTT
CASSGGIRTDTQYF
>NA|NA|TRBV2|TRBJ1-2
TGTGCCAGCACAAACCGAGGAGGCTACACCTTC
CASTNRGGYTF
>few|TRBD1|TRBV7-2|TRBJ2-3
TGTGCCAGCAGCCTCGGACAGGGGGCAGATACGCAGTATTTT
CASSLGQGADTQYF
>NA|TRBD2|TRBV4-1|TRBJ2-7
TGCGCCAGCAGCCAAGATGCAGCGGGGGCTTACTCCTACGAGCAGTACTTC
CASSQDAAGAYSYEQYF
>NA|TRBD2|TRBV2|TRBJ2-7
TGTGCCAGCAGTGAAGAGGGAGGGCCCTACGAGCAGTACTTC
CASSEEGGPYEQYF
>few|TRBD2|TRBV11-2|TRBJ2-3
TGTGCCAGCAGCTCCCCTGGTGGGCGGGGGAGGACAGATACGCAGTATTTT
CASSSPGGRGRTDTQYF